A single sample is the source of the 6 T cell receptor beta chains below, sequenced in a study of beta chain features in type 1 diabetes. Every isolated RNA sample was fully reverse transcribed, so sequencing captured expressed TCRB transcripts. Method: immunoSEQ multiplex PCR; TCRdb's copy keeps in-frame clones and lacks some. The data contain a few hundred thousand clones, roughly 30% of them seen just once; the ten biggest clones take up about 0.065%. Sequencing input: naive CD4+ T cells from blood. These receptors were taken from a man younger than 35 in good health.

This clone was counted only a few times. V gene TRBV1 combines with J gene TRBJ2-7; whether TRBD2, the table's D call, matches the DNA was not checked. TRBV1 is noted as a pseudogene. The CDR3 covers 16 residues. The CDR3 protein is CTSSQEGTSGSHEQYF. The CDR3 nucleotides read TGCACCAGCAGCCAAGAAGGGACTAGCGGGAGCCACGAGCAGTACTTC.

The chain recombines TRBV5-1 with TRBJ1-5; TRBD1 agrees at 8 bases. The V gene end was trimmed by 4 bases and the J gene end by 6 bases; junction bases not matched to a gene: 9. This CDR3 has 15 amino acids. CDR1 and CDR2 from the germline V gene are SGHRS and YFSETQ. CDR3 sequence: CASSEGQGGGQPQHF. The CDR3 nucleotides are TGCGCCAGCAGCGAAGGACAGGGTGGGGGTCAGCCCCAGCATTTT. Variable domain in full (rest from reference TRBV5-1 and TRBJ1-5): KAGVTQTPRYLIKTRGQQVTLSCSPISGHRSVSWYQQTPGQGLQFLFEYFSETQRNKGNFPGRFSGRQFSNSRSEMNVSTLELGDSALYLCASSEGQGGGQPQHFGDGTRLSIL.

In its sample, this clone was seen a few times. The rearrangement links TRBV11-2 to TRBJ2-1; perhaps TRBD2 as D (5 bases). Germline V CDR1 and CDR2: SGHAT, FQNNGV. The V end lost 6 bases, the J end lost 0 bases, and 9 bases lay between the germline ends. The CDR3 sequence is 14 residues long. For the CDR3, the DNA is TGTGCCAGCAGTTGGGAGAGCTCCTACAATGAGCAGTTCTTC. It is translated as CASSWESSYNEQFF. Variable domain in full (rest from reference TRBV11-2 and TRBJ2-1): EAGVAQSPRYKIIEKRQSVAFWCNPISGHATLYWYQQILGQGPKLLIQFQNNGVVDDSQLPKDRFSAERLKGVDSTLKIQPAKLEDSAVYLCASSWESSYNEQFFGPGTRLTVL.

CDR3 in amino acids: CASSRTGTSGNEQYF. CDR3 bases: TGTGCCAGCAGCAGAACCGGGACTAGCGGAAACGAGCAGTACTTC. The V gene is TRBV7-2, the J gene TRBJ2-7; 11 positions match TRBD2. Germline values: CDR1 SGHTA, CDR2 FQGNSA. The CDR3 loop spans 15 amino acids. With V trimmed by 5 bases and J by 5 bases, 8 bases remained unmatched.

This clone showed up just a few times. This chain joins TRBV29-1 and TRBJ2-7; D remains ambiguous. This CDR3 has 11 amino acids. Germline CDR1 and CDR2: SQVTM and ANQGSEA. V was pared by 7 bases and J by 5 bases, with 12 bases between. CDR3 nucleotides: TGCAGCGCCTCGGTTGGGGACGAGCAGTACTTC. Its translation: CSASVGDEQYF.

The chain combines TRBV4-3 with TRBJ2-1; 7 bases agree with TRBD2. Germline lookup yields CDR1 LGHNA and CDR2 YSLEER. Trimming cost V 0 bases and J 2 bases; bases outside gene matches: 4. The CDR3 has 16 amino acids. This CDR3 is CASSQEASGPYNEQFF. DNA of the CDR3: TGCGCCAGCAGCCAAGAAGCTAGCGGACCCTACAATGAGCAGTTCTTC.